This TCR beta chain appears in the sequencing data of a study of metastatic and nonmetastatic thyroid tumors. Germline CDR1 is SGHDT and CDR2 is YYEEEE. The V gene end was trimmed by 4 bases and the J gene end by 4 bases; junction bases not matched to a gene: 16. This CDR3 has 18 amino acids. Thyroid surgery was performed in patients who had received no treatment beforehand. At least ten counts were recorded for this clone. TCRdb re-clonotyped the PCR reads through MiXCR. Of roughly 25,000 clones in the sample, roughly 24% are singletons; the top ten hold 15% to 20%. Sample: blood. The chain is built from TRBV5-6 and TRBJ2-5; TRBD2 agrees at 10 bases. This clonotype was sampled from a male donor with papillary thyroid cancer or a benign thyroid nodule (not recorded which). Some clones in this sample may be carry-over from other donors' samples. CDR3: CASSLTASGRAYLETQYF. Written as DNA, the CDR3 is TGTGCCAGCAGCCTGACGGCCAGCGGGAGGGCCTATCTAGAGACCCAGTACTTC.